A selection of T cell receptor beta chains follows, all from one sample in a study of cytomegalovirus exposure and HLA in healthy donors. TCRdb's table, derived via immunoSEQ multiplex PCR, lists solely in-frame clones and lacks some. The sample shows 95,000 to 150,000 clones, about two thirds of them seen only once. Sequencing was done on a sample of PBMCs. The source is a man younger than 45 in good health and CMV-seronegative. CDR3s leave out the opening cysteine and the closing phenylalanine or tryptophan.

j_call,v_call,cdr3_aa
TRBJ2-3,TRBV28,ASSLYPSGGPSTDTQY
TRBJ2-7,TRBV5-1,ATRDSSYEQY
TRBJ2-7,TRBV29-1,SATTGTYEQY
TRBJ2-1,TRBV30,AWSVWTSNEQF
TRBJ1-1,TRBV19,ASSISGDTEAF
TRBJ1-2,TRBV13,ASSLRSGAGGYT
TRBJ2-1,TRBV11-3,ASSPSAASDNEQF
TRBJ2-7,TRBV28,ASSLNGLEQY
TRBJ1-4,TRBV5-1,ASSTAGTEGEKLF
TRBJ2-5,TRBV4-3,ASSQLAQGETQY
TRBJ2-1,TRBV5-1,ASSLLTGTGEQF
TRBJ2-7,TRBV5-1,ASSPVSTVYEQY
TRBJ1-1,TRBV7-3,ASSLVISAGGSTEAF
TRBJ1-4,TRBV18,ASSPDRVEKLF
TRBJ2-1,TRBV5-4,ASSRDSPYNEQF
TRBJ1-2,TRBV2,ASSVSAGGNYGYT
TRBJ2-5,TRBV5-1,ASSLAGTSQETQY
TRBJ1-1,TRBV15,ATSIGTFMNTEAF
TRBJ1-2,TRBV10-3,ATLLLDRGKNGYT
TRBJ2-7,TRBV4-3,ASSRATGGKGYEQY
-,TRBV19,ASSEPGQAYEQY
TRBJ2-3,TRBV9,ASSLTRNTDTQY
TRBJ2-1,TRBV6-4,ASSYDRGSVNEQF
TRBJ1-5,TRBV27,ASSSLTGHHNQPQH
TRBJ2-3,TRBV30,AWMPSGGHTDTQY
TRBJ2-1,TRBV4-2,ASSQGEGEAYNEQF
TRBJ1-1,TRBV27,ASSLAPRAPTEAF
TRBJ2-1,TRBV7-6,ASSLGIPAGAYNEQF
TRBJ2-5,TRBV6-1,ASRQGTETQY
TRBJ1-6,TRBV7-2,ASSLGGSEGSPLH
TRBJ1-4,TRBV7-2,ASSRGTDEKLF